This passage covers 16 T cell receptor beta chains from one sample sequenced in a study of shared clonotypes between healthy human individuals. Terminally differentiated effector memory CD45RA+ cells were excluded from the naive CD8 cells, which were CD45RO-negative and positively selected for CCR7. Profiling relied on immunoSEQ multiplex PCR, and the TCRdb table lists in-frame clones only, not all of them. Of over 800,000 clones in the sample, about 92% were seen once. The sample comprised naive CD8+ T cells sorted from blood. Source of these receptors: a man aged 30 to 45 in good health.

The genes are TRBV25-1 and TRBJ1-1, with D perhaps matching TRBD1 (5 bases). The CDR3 spans 16 residues. Trimming removed 2 bases from V and 5 bases from J, with 18 bases in between. Germline V gene sequence: CDR1 MGHDK, CDR2 SYGVNS. CDR3 amino acids: CASSEPPPARGTEAFF. The CDR3 DNA is TGTGCCAGCAGTGAACCCCCTCCGGCGAGGGGTACTGAAGCTTTCTTT.

The chain recombines TRBV7-9 with TRBJ2-7; D not resolved. Germline values: CDR1 SEHNR, CDR2 FQNEAQ (reference sequence). The CDR3 runs to 13 residues. Trimming took off 5 bases at V and 4 bases at J, with 12 bases between the two ends. The CDR3, as DNA: TGTGCCAGCAGCCAATTAACCATTTACGAGCAGTACTTC. As protein: CASSQLTIYEQYF.

The DNA of the CDR3 is TGTGCCAGCAGCTCTCATAGCGGGAGCGGGGATACGCAGTATTTT. Translating gives CASSSHSGSGDTQYF. The V call is TRBV7-8, the J call TRBJ2-3, with 9 bases that match TRBD2. This CDR3 comprises 15 residues. J gave up 6 bases and V 4 bases, and 8 bases lay outside the gene matches. Germline CDR1 reads SGHVS; CDR2 reads FQNEAQ. The complete variable domain, with remaining parts taken from reference TRBV7-8 and TRBJ2-3, reads GAGVSQSPRYKVAKRGQDVALRCDPISGHVSLFWYQQALGQGPEFLTYFQNEAQLDKSGLPSDRFFAERPEGSVSTLKIQRTQQEDSAVYLCASSSHSGSGDTQYFGPGTRLTVL.

The chain couples TRBV5-5 to TRBJ2-1; a possible D gene is TRBD2 (6 bases). In germline, CDR1 is SGHKS, CDR2 YYEKEE (reference sequence). CDR3 length: 15 amino acids. Trimming removed 5 bases at V and 0 bases at J, with 12 bases between. The CDR3 nucleotides are TGTGCCAGCAGTGCGTTCGGGAGCTCCTACAATGAGCAGTTCTTC. Protein product: CASSAFGSSYNEQFF.

Regarding this clone: Other DNA sequences within the sample encode an identical CDR3. The J gene is TRBJ2-7, the V gene TRBV7-8; unclear D gene. Trimming removed 1 base at V and 2 bases at J, with 6 bases between. CDR3 length: 13 residues. In germline, CDR1 is SGHVS, CDR2 FQNEAQ. The CDR3 DNA is TGTGCCAGCAGCTTAGAGGCCGCCTACGAGCAGTACTTC. It yields the protein CASSLEAAYEQYF.

V and J are TRBV27 and TRBJ1-4, with a possible D match to TRBD1 (5 bases). The CDR3 spans 14 residues. Germline V gene lookup returns CDR1 MNHEY and CDR2 SMNVEV (reference sequence). Trimming took 4 bases from V and 8 from J, leaving 14 bases between them. The CDR3 DNA sequence: TGTGCCAGCAGTTCCGGGGCCGCTTGGGAAAAACTGTTTTTT. It encodes CASSSGAAWEKLFF. The variable domain in full, with the rest retrieved from reference TRBV27 and TRBJ1-4, is EAQVTQNPRYLITVTGKKLTVTCSQNMNHEYMSWYRQDPGLGLRQIYYSMNVEVTDKGDVPEGYKVSRKEKRNFPLILESPSPNQTSLYFCASSSGAAWEKLFFGSGTQLSVL.

V and J are TRBV4-1 and TRBJ2-7; D not certain. Trimming pared 1 base from V and 3 bases from J, leaving 7 bases between. Germline V lookup: CDR1 MGHRA, CDR2 YSYEKL. The CDR3 has 13 residues. The CDR3 spells CASSQGVYYEQYF. The CDR3 nucleotides read TGCGCCAGCAGCCAAGGAGTCTACTACGAGCAGTACTTC.

The table lists this clone with a few counts. The rearrangement joins TRBV6-4 to TRBJ2-7; 7 nucleotides line up with TRBD1. Germline trimming cut 3 bases from V and 3 bases from J; bases unmatched to any gene: 8. This CDR3 contains 15 residues. Germline CDR1 is MRHNA and CDR2 is SNTAGT. In nucleotides, the CDR3 is TGTGCCAGCAGTGAATCCGGGACAGTGGGCTACGAGCAGTACTTC. As protein: CASSESGTVGYEQYF.

The chain has TRBV5-4 and TRBJ1-1, with D possibly being TRBD1 (5 bases). Trimming pared 1 base from V and 4 bases from J, leaving 8 bases between. This CDR3 comprises 13 residues. Germline CDR1 SGHNT, CDR2 YYREEE (reference sequence). The CDR3 loop is CASSLHGGTEAFF. The CDR3 coding sequence is TGTGCCAGCAGCTTGCATGGGGGCACTGAAGCTTTCTTT.

As for this clone: Distinct nucleotide sequences in the sample also encode this CDR3. V is TRBV25-1 and J is TRBJ2-7; D call uncertain. There are 11 residues in the CDR3. Germline CDR1 and CDR2: MGHDK and SYGVNS. V lost 2 bases to trimming and J lost 4 bases, with 3 bases between them. CDR3 nucleotide sequence: TGTGCCAGCAGTGAACGTTACGAGCAGTACTTC. The encoded protein is CASSERYEQYF.

The CDR3 DNA reads as TGTGCCAGCAGCCCAAACTACAGGGCTTACGAGCAGTACTTC. Amino acids: CASSPNYRAYEQYF. The chain has TRBV5-7 and TRBJ2-7, with a weak D call TRBD1 (6 bases). TRBV5-7 is reported as an ORF; its role is uncertain. V dropped 4 bases and J dropped 4 bases, with 15 bases sitting between them. The CDR3 is 14 residues long.

The CDR3 loop reads CSVERPSSYEQYF. The CDR3 DNA reads as TGCAGCGTTGAGCGTCCAAGCTCCTACGAGCAGTACTTC. The chain carries TRBV29-1 and TRBJ2-7, with no clear D. V lost 3 bases and J lost 0, with 9 bases in between. Per the germline V gene, CDR1 is SQVTM and CDR2 is ANQGSEA. The CDR3 totals 13 residues.

The V and J genes are TRBV11-3 and TRBJ2-2; the D gene is possibly TRBD2 (6 bases). Trimming cost V 2 bases and J 4 bases, with 8 bases left between them. Germline V gene lookup returns CDR1 SGHNT and CDR2 YENEEA. This CDR3 is built from 14 residues. CDR3 region: CASSLRGGTGELFF. In nucleotides, the CDR3 is TGTGCCAGCAGCTTAAGGGGAGGCACCGGGGAGCTGTTTTTT.

J is TRBJ1-2 and V is TRBV28, with D unresolved. The germline CDR1 and CDR2 sequences are MDHEN and SYDVKM. The V end lost 7 bases, the J end lost 8 bases, and 26 bases lay between the germline ends. The CDR3 loop spans 16 amino acids. The chain's CDR3 is CASIPGNSPVDGGYTF. As DNA, the CDR3 is TGTGCCAGCATCCCCGGGAACAGCCCAGTCGATGGCGGCTACACCTTC.

This sequence joins TRBV25-1 and TRBJ1-3; D unresolved. V gave up 7 bases and J gave up 1 base, with 5 bases separating them. CDR1 is MGHDK, CDR2 SYGVNS, per germline. The CDR3 is 12 residues long. CDR3 sequence reads: CASIGSGNTIYF. The CDR3 DNA reads TGTGCCAGCATTGGGTCTGGAAACACCATATATTTT.

The CDR3 here is CASSLARGSYEQYF. CDR3 DNA sequence: TGTGCCAGCAGCTTAGCGAGGGGTTCCTACGAGCAGTACTTC. This chain connects TRBV7-8 to TRBJ2-7, with D perhaps matching TRBD1 or TRBD2 (5 bases each). The V end was cut by 0 bases, the J end by 1 base, with 7 bases between. Per germline, CDR1 SGHVS and CDR2 FQNEAQ. The CDR3 loop spans 14 amino acids.